These 27 T cell receptor beta chains were all obtained from the same sample, sequenced in a study of cytomegalovirus exposure and HLA in healthy donors. The PCR used 60 Vbeta and 13 Jbeta primers. Only in-frame clones appear in the TCRdb table, and some are missing; sequencing was by immunoSEQ multiplex PCR. Among approximately 150,000 clones listed, roughly 80% were seen once. The sample consisted of PBMCs. The receptor source for this set is a woman aged 25-40 years in good health and CMV-seropositive.

The rearrangement links TRBV27 to TRBJ1-5; D may be TRBD1 (5 bases). This CDR3 is built from 14 residues. V lost 6 bases, J lost 4 bases, and 13 bases lay in between. Germline V CDR1 and CDR2: MNHEY, SMNVEV (reference sequence). As DNA, the CDR3 is TGTGCCAGCAGAGTACTCCAGGGAAATCAGCCCCAGCATTTT. This gives the protein CASRVLQGNQPQHF.

A remark on this clone: The same CDR3 also results from other DNA sequences found in this sample. V usage is TRBV11-3 and J usage is TRBJ2-2, with 7 bases that match TRBD1. Germline values: CDR1 SGHNT, CDR2 YENEEA. The CDR3 spans 15 residues. V dropped 1 base and J dropped 2; count of bases not matched to a gene: 1. CDR3 amino acids: CASSLGQGNTGELFF. The CDR3, as DNA: TGTGCCAGCAGCTTAGGACAGGGTAACACCGGGGAGCTGTTTTTT.

The count of this clone is one. V gene TRBV6-1 combines with J gene TRBJ2-3, with a weak D call TRBD1 (7 bases). The CDR3 is 13 residues long. Germline V lookup: CDR1 MNHNS, CDR2 SASEGT. Deletions cut 10 bases from V and 7 bases from J, with 18 bases between. The CDR3 region has the DNA TGTGCCATCCTGAGGCAGGGGGGCCATACGCAGTATTTT. It is translated as CAILRQGGHTQYF.

V and J are TRBV9 and TRBJ2-7; tentative D call: TRBD1 (6 bases). CDR1 is SGDLS, CDR2 YYNGEE, per germline. Trimming left V 4 bases short and J 0 bases short, with 11 bases between. This CDR3 is 14 amino acids long. Here the CDR3 DNA reads TGTGCCAGCAGCACTACAGGGAGCTCCTACGAGCAGTACTTC. Protein: CASSTTGSSYEQYF.

The rearrangement joins TRBV4-1 to TRBJ2-5; the D gene is possibly TRBD1 (6 bases). The J call could be wrong; TRBJ2-7 is a better fit for the DNA end. CDR3 length equals 14 residues. Germline V gene sequence: CDR1 MGHRA, CDR2 YSYEKL. CDR3 bases: TGCGCCAGCAGCCAAAGGACAGCCTACTACGAGCAGTACTTC. It translates to CASSQRTAYYEQYF.

The chain recombines TRBV4-3 with TRBJ1-3, with no clear D. The CDR3 has 15 residues. The germline V gene encodes CDR1 LGHNA and CDR2 YSLEER. V dropped 4 bases and J dropped 0 bases, with 10 bases sitting between them. CDR3 sequence reads: CASSLNTFSGNTIYF. The CDR3 nucleotides read TGCGCCAGCAGCCTAAACACCTTCTCTGGAAACACCATATATTTT.

Only one count was recorded for this clone. This chain links TRBV11-2 with TRBJ1-5; the match to TRBD1 covers 12 bases. Losses at the gene ends were 5 bases for V and 7 bases for J; bases not matched to a gene: 6. CDR3 length: 15 amino acids. Germline values: CDR1 SGHAT, CDR2 FQNNGV. The CDR3 bases are TGTGCCAGCAGCCCGGGACAGGGGGCATGGCAGCCCCAGCATTTT. Translated, it gives CASSPGQGAWQPQHF.

The genes are TRBV4-3 and TRBJ2-3; 9 bases agree with TRBD2. The J segment lost 6 bases and the V segment lost 4 bases, leaving 14 bases of the junction unmatched. Germline V gene data show CDR1 as LGHNA and CDR2 as YSLEER. The CDR3 totals 17 residues. The CDR3, as DNA: TGCGCCAGCAGCCGAAGGGGCGGGGGGGCCCGTGGCGATACGCAGTATTTT. Translating it yields CASSRRGGGARGDTQYF.

V is TRBV7-2 and J is TRBJ1-6; a weak D match, TRBD1 (5 bases). The V gene's germline CDR1 is SGHTA and CDR2 FQGNSA. The CDR3 spans 13 residues. The germline V and J ends were trimmed by 5 bases and 7 bases, with 9 bases remaining between them. The CDR3 coding sequence is TGTGCCAGCAGCGCGAACAGGAATTCACCCCTCCACTTT. Encoded protein: CASSANRNSPLHF.

The chain has TRBV5-1 and TRBJ1-1; D unclear. Germline assignment: CDR1 SGHRS and CDR2 YFSETQ. Trimming took off 4 bases at V and 2 bases at J, with 9 bases between the two ends. This CDR3 spans 13 amino acids. For the CDR3, the DNA is TGCGCCAGCAGCCCCGCTATTAACACTGAAGCTTTCTTT. Encoded protein: CASSPAINTEAFF.

The chain carries TRBV10-2 and TRBJ1-3; D is unresolved. The CDR3 runs 16 residues. Germline CDR1 and CDR2: WSHSY and SAAADI. V lost 6 bases and J lost 0, with 15 bases in between. DNA for the CDR3: TGCGCCAGCAGCGAGACGGGTGCCGTCTCTGGAAACACCATATATTTT. Translating it yields CASSETGAVSGNTIYF.

The V and J genes are TRBV28 and TRBJ2-7; TRBD1 aligns across 7 bases. Germline loops: CDR1 MDHEN, CDR2 SYDVKM. J gave up 2 bases and V 6 bases, and 7 bases lay outside the gene matches. The CDR3 extends over 14 amino acids. CDR3 sequence (DNA): TGTGCCAGCAGCCAATGGCAGGGGGCCTACGAGCAGTACTTC. Translation gives CASSQWQGAYEQYF.

The rearrangement links TRBV28 to TRBJ1-5, with D uncertain. The germline gives CDR1 MDHEN, CDR2 SYDVKM. This CDR3 region has 11 residues. CDR3 DNA: TGTGCTTCACGGGGTCAGCAGCCCCAGCATTTT. Protein: CASRGQQPQHF.

This rearrangement joins TRBV10-3 to TRBJ2-7; 10 bases line up with TRBD1. Germline assignment: CDR1 ENHRY and CDR2 SYGVKD. With 0 bases clipped from V and 4 bases from J, the junction kept 6 bases outside the gene matches. This CDR3 has 16 amino acids. The CDR3 here is CAISESPGDRGYEQYF. The CDR3 DNA follows: TGTGCCATCAGTGAGTCCCCCGGGGACAGGGGATACGAGCAGTACTTC.

The rearrangement links TRBV30 to TRBJ2-3; possibly TRBD2 for D (7 bases). The V gene lost 0 bases and the J gene lost 5 bases, with 12 bases spanning the gap. Looked up from germline, CDR1 is GTSNPN and CDR2 is SVGIG (reference sequence). This CDR3 spans 14 amino acids. For the CDR3, the DNA is TGTGCCTGGAGTGTTGTAGGGGGGGAAGATACGCAGTATTTT. Residues: CAWSVVGGEDTQYF.

Here the CDR3 reads CASSPDPGLAGFEQYF. The CDR3 nucleotides are TGCGCCAGCAGCCCGGACCCCGGACTAGCGGGGTTCGAGCAGTACTTC. The chain carries TRBV5-1 and TRBJ2-7; 12 nucleotides agree with TRBD2. This CDR3 contains 16 residues. Germline trimming cut 4 bases from V and 6 bases from J; bases unmatched to any gene: 11. Germline loops: CDR1 SGHRS, CDR2 YFSETQ.

The gene calls are TRBV6-5 and TRBJ2-5, with TRBD2 identical over 7 bases. The CDR3 is 15 amino acids. V was pared by 6 bases and J by 3 bases, with 10 bases of the junction left unmatched. Germline CDR1 and CDR2: MNHEY and SVGAGI. The CDR3, as DNA: TGTGCCAGCAGAGAGGGATTTGGACTAGAAGAGACCCAGTACTTC. Protein: CASREGFGLEETQYF.

This chain joins TRBV7-9 and TRBJ1-1; D remains unclear. Trimming removed 1 base from V and 4 bases from J, with 4 bases in between. In germline, CDR1 is SEHNR, CDR2 FQNEAQ (reference sequence). The CDR3 is 12 residues long. The CDR3 reads CASSLGSTEAFF. As DNA, the CDR3 is TGTGCCAGCAGCTTAGGGAGCACTGAAGCTTTCTTT.

This chain links TRBV25-1 with TRBJ2-3, with D possibly TRBD1 on 6 matching bases. This CDR3 has 13 amino acids. Germline V lookup: CDR1 MGHDK, CDR2 SYGVNS. Trimming cost V 6 bases and J 5 bases, with 12 bases left between them. The CDR3 here is CASSLQQGDTQYF. The DNA of the CDR3 is TGTGCCAGCAGCCTTCAACAGGGAGATACGCAGTATTTT.

The chain couples TRBV5-4 to TRBJ2-3; D gene ambiguous. The CDR3 is 14 residues long. V gave up 5 bases and J gave up 2 bases, with 12 bases separating them. Germline V CDR1 and CDR2: SGHNT, YYREEE (reference sequence). CDR3 nucleotide sequence: TGTGCCAGCAGACCCCAAAGCAACACAGATACGCAGTATTTT. Its translation is CASRPQSNTDTQYF.

The chain recombines TRBV9 with TRBJ1-2, with D perhaps matching TRBD1 (6 bases). V lost 4 bases and J lost 4, with 17 bases in between. The CDR3 totals 15 residues. CDR1 SGDLS and CDR2 YYNGEE come from the germline V gene. The CDR3 DNA sequence: TGTGCCAGCAGCCCCTCCTTCACAGGGTTCTATGGCTACACCTTC. Translated: CASSPSFTGFYGYTF.

The rearrangement uses TRBV5-1 and TRBJ2-3; 12 bases fit TRBD2. The V gene end was trimmed by 6 bases and the J gene end by 0 bases; junction bases not matched to a gene: 8. Per germline, CDR1 SGHRS and CDR2 YFSETQ. This CDR3 has 17 amino acids. CDR3 amino acids: CASTYLGLAGSTDTQYF. The CDR3 nucleotides read TGCGCCAGCACCTATTTAGGACTAGCGGGGAGCACAGATACGCAGTATTTT. Using reference TRBV5-1 and TRBJ2-3 for the parts outside the CDR3, the full variable domain is KAGVTQTPRYLIKTRGQQVTLSCSPISGHRSVSWYQQTPGQGLQFLFEYFSETQRNKGNFPGRFSGRQFSNSRSEMNVSTLELGDSALYLCASTYLGLAGSTDTQYFGPGTRLTVL.

This rearrangement joins TRBV2 to TRBJ2-1; 9 bases align to TRBD2. This CDR3 spans 15 amino acids. J lost 3 bases, V lost 6 bases, and 6 bases had no gene match. Germline V lookup: CDR1 SNHLY, CDR2 FYNNEI. The CDR3 is CASRLEAGGYNEQFF. The CDR3 DNA sequence: TGTGCCAGCAGACTGGAAGCGGGGGGCTACAATGAGCAGTTCTTC.

The CDR3 region has the DNA TGTGCCAGCAGTTTCCTGGGGGACAGGGGGCATACTGAAGCTTTCTTT. Amino acid sequence: CASSFLGDRGHTEAFF. V gene TRBV28 combines with J gene TRBJ1-1, with 12 bases that match TRBD1. CDR1 MDHEN and CDR2 SYDVKM come from the germline V gene. The length of the CDR3 is 16 residues. J gave up 5 bases and V 3 bases, and 7 bases lay outside the gene matches.

The chain uses TRBV5-1 and TRBJ1-1; D gene uncertain. CDR3 length: 13 residues. Germline CDR1 SGHRS, CDR2 YFSETQ. V dropped 0 bases and J dropped 10 bases, with 13 bases sitting between them. CDR3 nucleotides: TGCGCCAGCAGCTTGGCAGAGGGATCGACAGCTTTCTTT. This gives the protein CASSLAEGSTAFF.

The chain carries TRBV7-9 and TRBJ2-7; a weak D match, TRBD1 (6 bases). Looked up from germline, CDR1 is SEHNR and CDR2 is FQNEAQ (reference sequence). This CDR3 comprises 14 residues. Trimming took 4 bases from V and 1 from J, leaving 11 bases between them. The CDR3 DNA is TGTGCCAGCAGCTCGACAGGCCCTTCCTACGAGCAGTACTTC. Residues: CASSSTGPSYEQYF.

A single count supports this clone. The chain joins TRBV10-3 to TRBJ2-7, with TRBD1 matching 10 bases. The CDR3 covers 15 residues. J gave up 7 bases and V 6 bases, and 12 bases lay outside the gene matches. In germline, CDR1 is ENHRY, CDR2 SYGVKD. CDR3 bases: TGTGCCATCAGGAGGACCGGGACAGGGGAGGAGGAGCAGTACTTC. Residues: CAIRRTGTGEEEQYF.